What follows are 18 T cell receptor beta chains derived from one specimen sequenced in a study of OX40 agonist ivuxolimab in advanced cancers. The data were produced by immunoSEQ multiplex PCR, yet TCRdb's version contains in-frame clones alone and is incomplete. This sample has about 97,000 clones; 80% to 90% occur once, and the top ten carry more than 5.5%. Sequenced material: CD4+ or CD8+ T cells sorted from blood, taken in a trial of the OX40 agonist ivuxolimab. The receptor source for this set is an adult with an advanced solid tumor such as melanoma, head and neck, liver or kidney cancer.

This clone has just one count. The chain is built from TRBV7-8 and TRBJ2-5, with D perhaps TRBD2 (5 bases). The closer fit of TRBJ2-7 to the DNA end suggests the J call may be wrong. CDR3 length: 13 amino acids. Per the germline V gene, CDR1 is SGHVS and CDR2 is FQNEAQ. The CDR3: CASRREPLGEQYF. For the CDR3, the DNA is TGTGCCAGCCGACGGGAACCCCTTGGCGAGCAGTACTTC.

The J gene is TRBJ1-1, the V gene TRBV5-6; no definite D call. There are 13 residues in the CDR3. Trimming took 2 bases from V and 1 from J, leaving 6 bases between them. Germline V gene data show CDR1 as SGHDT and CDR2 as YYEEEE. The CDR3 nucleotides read TGTGCCAGCAGCTTTGTAACGAACACTGAAGCTTTCTTT. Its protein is CASSFVTNTEAFF.

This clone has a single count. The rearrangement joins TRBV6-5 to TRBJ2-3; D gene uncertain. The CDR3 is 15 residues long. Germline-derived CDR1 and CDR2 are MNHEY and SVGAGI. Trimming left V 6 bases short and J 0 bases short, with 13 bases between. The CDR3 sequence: CASRDGFLSTDTQYF. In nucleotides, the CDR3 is TGTGCCAGCAGGGACGGCTTTCTTAGCACAGATACGCAGTATTTT.

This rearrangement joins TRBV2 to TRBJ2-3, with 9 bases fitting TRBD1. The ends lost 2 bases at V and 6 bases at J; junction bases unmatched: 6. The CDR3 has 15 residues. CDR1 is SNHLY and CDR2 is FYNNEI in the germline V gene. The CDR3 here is CASSEHGTGLDTQYF. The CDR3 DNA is TGTGCCAGCAGTGAACATGGGACAGGGCTCGATACGCAGTATTTT.

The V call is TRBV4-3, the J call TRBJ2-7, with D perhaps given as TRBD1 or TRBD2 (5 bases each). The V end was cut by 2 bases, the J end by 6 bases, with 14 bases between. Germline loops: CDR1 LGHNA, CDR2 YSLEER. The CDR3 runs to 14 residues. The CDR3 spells CASSQTVGVGEQYF. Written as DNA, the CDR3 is TGCGCCAGCAGCCAAACGGTGGGGGTCGGCGAGCAGTACTTC.

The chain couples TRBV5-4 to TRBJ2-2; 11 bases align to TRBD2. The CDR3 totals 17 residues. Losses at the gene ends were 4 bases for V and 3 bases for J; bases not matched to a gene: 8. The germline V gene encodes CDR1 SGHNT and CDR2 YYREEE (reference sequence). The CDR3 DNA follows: TGTGCCAGCAGCATCCGACTAGCGGGAATATACACCGGGGAGCTGTTTTTT. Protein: CASSIRLAGIYTGELFF.

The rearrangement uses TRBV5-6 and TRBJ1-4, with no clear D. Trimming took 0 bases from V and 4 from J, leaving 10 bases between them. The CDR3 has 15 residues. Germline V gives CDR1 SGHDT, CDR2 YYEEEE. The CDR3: CASSLAVAVNEKLFF. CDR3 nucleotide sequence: TGTGCCAGCAGCTTGGCCGTGGCAGTTAATGAAAAACTGTTTTTT. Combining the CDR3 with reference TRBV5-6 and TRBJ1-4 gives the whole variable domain DAGVTQSPTHLIKTRGQQVTLRCSPKSGHDTVSWYQQALGQGPQFIFQYYEEEERQRGNFPDRFSGHQFPNYSSELNVNALLLGDSALYLCASSLAVAVNEKLFFGSGTQLSVL.

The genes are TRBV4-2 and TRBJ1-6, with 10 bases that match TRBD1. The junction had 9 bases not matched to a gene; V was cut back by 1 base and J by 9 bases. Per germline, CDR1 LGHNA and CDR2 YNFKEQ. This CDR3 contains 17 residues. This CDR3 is CASSQVPGTGETSPLHF. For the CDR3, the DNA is TGTGCCAGCAGCCAAGTTCCTGGGACAGGGGAAACTTCACCCCTCCACTTT.

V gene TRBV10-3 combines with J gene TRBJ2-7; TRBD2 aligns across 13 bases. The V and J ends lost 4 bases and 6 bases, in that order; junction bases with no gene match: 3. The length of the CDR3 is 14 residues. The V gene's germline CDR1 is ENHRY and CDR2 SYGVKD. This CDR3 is CAISGTSGSGEQYF. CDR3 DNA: TGTGCCATCAGTGGGACTAGCGGGAGTGGCGAGCAGTACTTC.

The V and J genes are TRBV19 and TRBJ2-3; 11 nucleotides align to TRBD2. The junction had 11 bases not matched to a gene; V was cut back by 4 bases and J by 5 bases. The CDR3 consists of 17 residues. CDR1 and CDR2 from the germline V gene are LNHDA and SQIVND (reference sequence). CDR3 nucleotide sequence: TGTGCCAGTAGTAGAGTGACAACTGGACTAGCGGGAGATACGCAGTATTTT. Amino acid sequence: CASSRVTTGLAGDTQYF.

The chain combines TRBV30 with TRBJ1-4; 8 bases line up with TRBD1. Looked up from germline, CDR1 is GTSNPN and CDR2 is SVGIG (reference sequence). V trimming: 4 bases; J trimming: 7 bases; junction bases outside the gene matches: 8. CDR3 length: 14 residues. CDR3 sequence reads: CAWMMDRVVEKLFF. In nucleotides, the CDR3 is TGTGCCTGGATGATGGACAGGGTGGTTGAAAAACTGTTTTTT.

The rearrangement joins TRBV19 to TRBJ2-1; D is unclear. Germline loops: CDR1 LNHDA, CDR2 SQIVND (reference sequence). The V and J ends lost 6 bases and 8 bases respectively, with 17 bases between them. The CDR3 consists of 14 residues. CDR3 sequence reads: CASRDPGLRDEQFF. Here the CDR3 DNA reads TGTGCCAGTAGAGATCCGGGCCTTAGGGATGAGCAGTTCTTC.

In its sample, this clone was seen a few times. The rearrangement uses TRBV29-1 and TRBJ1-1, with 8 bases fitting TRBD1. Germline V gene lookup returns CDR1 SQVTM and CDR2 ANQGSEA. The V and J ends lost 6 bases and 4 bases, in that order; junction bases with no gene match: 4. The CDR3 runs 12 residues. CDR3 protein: CSVRGPSTEAFF. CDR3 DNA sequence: TGCAGCGTCAGGGGGCCGAGCACTGAAGCTTTCTTT.

CDR3 loop: CASRTGDFSGANVLTF. The CDR3 region has the DNA TGTGCCAGTAGGACAGGGGATTTCTCTGGGGCCAACGTCCTGACTTTC. The V call is TRBV19, the J call TRBJ2-6; 8 bases line up with TRBD1. The J segment lost 0 bases and the V segment lost 6 bases, leaving 4 bases of the junction unmatched. Germline V gives CDR1 LNHDA, CDR2 SQIVND (reference sequence). CDR3 length: 16 amino acids.

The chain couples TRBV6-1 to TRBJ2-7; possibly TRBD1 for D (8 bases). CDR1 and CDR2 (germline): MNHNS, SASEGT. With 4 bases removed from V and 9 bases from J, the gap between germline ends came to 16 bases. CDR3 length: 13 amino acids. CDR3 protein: CASSVSGTGSQYF. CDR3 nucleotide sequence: TGTGCCAGCAGTGTCAGCGGGACAGGCTCGCAGTACTTC.

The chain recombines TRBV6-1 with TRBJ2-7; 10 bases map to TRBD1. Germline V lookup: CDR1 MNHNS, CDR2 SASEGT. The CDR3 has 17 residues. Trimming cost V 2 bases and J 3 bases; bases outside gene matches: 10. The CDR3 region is CASSETSGQGLFYEQYF. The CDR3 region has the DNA TGTGCCAGCAGTGAAACCTCGGGACAGGGGTTATTCTACGAGCAGTACTTC.

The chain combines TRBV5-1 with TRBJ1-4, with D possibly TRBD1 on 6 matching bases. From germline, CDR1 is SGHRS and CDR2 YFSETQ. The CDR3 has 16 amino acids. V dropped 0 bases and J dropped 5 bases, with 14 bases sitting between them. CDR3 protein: CASSLGGQGPNEKLFF. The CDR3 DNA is TGCGCCAGCAGCTTGGGGGGGCAGGGTCCCAATGAAAAACTGTTTTTT.

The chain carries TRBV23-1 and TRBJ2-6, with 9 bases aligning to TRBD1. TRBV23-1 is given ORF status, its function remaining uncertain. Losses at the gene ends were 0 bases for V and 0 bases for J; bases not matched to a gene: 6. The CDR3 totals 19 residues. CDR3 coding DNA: TGCGCCAGCAGTCAATCGATAGGGGACAGGGCCTCTGGGGCCAACGTCCTGACTTTC. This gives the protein CASSQSIGDRASGANVLTF.